This is a list of T cell receptor beta chains from one sample in a study of CD4 T cells in relation to SARS-CoV-2 and coronaviruses. Assay used: immunoSEQ multiplex PCR; TCRdb lists only in-frame clones, some missing. The top ten clones hold around an eighth of a sample with 30,000 or so clones, roughly 70% of them seen once. Antigens for these TCRs are unknown. Sequenced: CD4+ T cells from PBMCs, cultured in vitro. The receptors were gathered from a human donor in good health. Each CDR3 is given with its conserved first and last residue. Each record gives: J gene, clone size, V gene, D gene, CDR3 protein, CDR3 DNA. D genes are given only for firm matches. Only some rows state a clone size, as once, few, many or a class for expanded clones.

j_gene: TRBJ2-3
abundance: .
v_gene: TRBV28
d_gene: .
CDR3aa: CASSFPMQAADTQYF
CDR3nt: TGTGCCAGCAGTTTCCCCATGCAGGCCGCAGATACGCAGTATTTT

j_gene: TRBJ2-1
abundance: .
v_gene: TRBV9
d_gene: TRBD2
CDR3aa: CASSVDLAGWNEQFF
CDR3nt: TGTGCCAGCAGCGTAGACCTAGCGGGATGGAATGAGCAGTTCTTC

j_gene: TRBJ1-1
abundance: .
v_gene: TRBV6-4
d_gene: TRBD1
CDR3aa: CASNFRGQSNTEAFF
CDR3nt: TGTGCCAGCAACTTTAGGGGACAGTCGAACACTGAAGCTTTCTTT

j_gene: TRBJ2-5
abundance: few
v_gene: TRBV3-1/TRBV3-2
d_gene: .
CDR3aa: CASSQGFQETQYF
CDR3nt: TGTGCCAGCAGCCAAGGCTTCCAAGAGACCCAGTACTTC

j_gene: TRBJ2-1
abundance: few
v_gene: TRBV5-1
d_gene: .
CDR3aa: CASSGGLTRGEQFF
CDR3nt: TGCGCCAGCAGCGGGGGCCTAACACGAGGTGAGCAGTTCTTC

j_gene: TRBJ1-6
abundance: few
v_gene: TRBV29-1
d_gene: .
CDR3aa: CSVRQGNSPLHF
CDR3nt: TGCAGCGTTCGCCAGGGTAATTCACCCCTCCACTTT

j_gene: TRBJ1-5
abundance: .
v_gene: TRBV2
d_gene: .
CDR3aa: CASAAESSNQPQHF
CDR3nt: TGTGCCAGCGCGGCAGAGTCGTCTAATCAGCCCCAGCATTTT

j_gene: TRBJ2-3
abundance: .
v_gene: TRBV3-1/TRBV3-2
d_gene: .
CDR3aa: CASSQETHSNTDTQYF
CDR3nt: TGTGCCAGCAGCCAAGAGACGCATTCTAACACAGATACGCAGTATTTT

j_gene: TRBJ2-5
abundance: .
v_gene: TRBV5-1
d_gene: TRBD2
CDR3aa: CASRRSSGYQETQYF
CDR3nt: TGCGCCAGCAGGAGGTCTAGCGGGTACCAAGAGACCCAGTACTTC

j_gene: TRBJ2-3
abundance: .
v_gene: TRBV29-1
d_gene: .
CDR3aa: CTSSGGALSDTQYF
CDR3nt: TGCACCTCCTCAGGGGGGGCACTGTCTGATACGCAGTATTTT

j_gene: TRBJ2-7
abundance: .
v_gene: TRBV6-2/TRBV6-3
d_gene: .
CDR3aa: CASSATKVSYEQYF
CDR3nt: TGTGCCAGCAGTGCGACGAAAGTCTCCTACGAGCAGTACTTC

j_gene: TRBJ2-3
abundance: few
v_gene: TRBV11-2
d_gene: .
CDR3aa: CASSSLATDTQYF
CDR3nt: TGTGCCAGCAGCTCTCTCGCCACAGATACGCAGTATTTT

j_gene: TRBJ1-2
abundance: .
v_gene: TRBV14
d_gene: .
CDR3aa: CASSQAPDYGYTF
CDR3nt: TGTGCCAGCAGCCAAGCCCCGGACTATGGCTACACCTTC

j_gene: TRBJ1-6
abundance: .
v_gene: TRBV5-1
d_gene: TRBD1
CDR3aa: CASSLTGQVGSPLHF
CDR3nt: TGCGCCAGCAGCTTGACGGGACAGGTGGGTTCACCCCTCCACTTT

j_gene: TRBJ2-7
abundance: .
v_gene: TRBV19
d_gene: TRBD1
CDR3aa: CASSSPGQGANEQYF
CDR3nt: TGTGCCAGTAGTTCACCGGGACAGGGGGCTAACGAGCAGTACTTC

j_gene: TRBJ2-1
abundance: medium-sized
v_gene: TRBV7-8
d_gene: TRBD1
CDR3aa: CASSLRTGNEQFF
CDR3nt: TGTGCCAGCAGCCTAAGGACAGGGAATGAGCAGTTCTTC

j_gene: TRBJ2-5
abundance: .
v_gene: TRBV10-1
d_gene: .
CDR3aa: CASSEVRGAETQYF
CDR3nt: TGCGCCAGCAGTGAGGTCCGGGGTGCGGAGACCCAGTACTTC

j_gene: TRBJ2-7
abundance: .
v_gene: TRBV29-1
d_gene: TRBD2
CDR3aa: CSVEGLAGVHYEQYF
CDR3nt: TGCAGCGTTGAGGGGTTAGCGGGAGTTCACTACGAGCAGTACTTC

j_gene: TRBJ2-3
abundance: .
v_gene: TRBV7-9
d_gene: TRBD2
CDR3aa: CASSLGLAGGPGADTQYF
CDR3nt: TGTGCCAGCAGCTTAGGACTAGCGGGGGGGCCAGGGGCAGATACGCAGTATTTT

j_gene: TRBJ1-1
abundance: .
v_gene: TRBV9
d_gene: TRBD1
CDR3aa: CASSVVGTATEAFF
CDR3nt: TGTGCCAGCAGCGTAGTCGGGACAGCCACTGAAGCTTTCTTT

j_gene: TRBJ1-2
abundance: .
v_gene: TRBV19
d_gene: TRBD1
CDR3aa: CASSRDRGFYGYTF
CDR3nt: TGTGCCAGTAGTAGGGACAGGGGCTTTTATGGCTACACCTTC

j_gene: TRBJ2-4
abundance: .
v_gene: TRBV5-5
d_gene: .
CDR3aa: CASSSGTSFRDIQYF
CDR3nt: TGTGCCAGCAGCTCCGGGACCTCGTTTCGGGACATTCAGTACTTC

j_gene: TRBJ2-7
abundance: .
v_gene: TRBV11-3
d_gene: .
CDR3aa: CASSLDRSSYEQYF
CDR3nt: TGTGCCAGCAGCTTAGACAGGAGCTCCTACGAGCAGTACTTC

j_gene: TRBJ2-2
abundance: .
v_gene: TRBV5-4
d_gene: .
CDR3aa: CASSQTWGTGELFF
CDR3nt: TGTGCCAGCAGCCAGACCTGGGGCACCGGGGAGCTGTTTTTT

j_gene: TRBJ2-7
abundance: .
v_gene: TRBV9
d_gene: .
CDR3aa: CASSVGTASYEQYF
CDR3nt: TGTGCCAGCAGCGTAGGGACGGCCTCCTACGAGCAGTACTTC

j_gene: TRBJ2-7
abundance: few
v_gene: TRBV5-1
d_gene: .
CDR3aa: CASSLAGDGLNEQYF
CDR3nt: TGCGCCAGCAGCTTGGCCGGGGATGGCCTCAACGAGCAGTACTTC

j_gene: TRBJ2-3
abundance: .
v_gene: TRBV2
d_gene: TRBD2
CDR3aa: CASSTGTSGFTDTQYF
CDR3nt: TGTGCCAGCAGCACCGGGACTAGCGGTTTCACAGATACGCAGTATTTT

j_gene: TRBJ1-1
abundance: once
v_gene: TRBV21-1
d_gene: .
CDR3aa: CASIKGTGGTEAFF
CDR3nt: TGTGCCAGCATCAAGGGGACAGGGGGAACTGAAGCTTTCTTT

j_gene: TRBJ1-3
abundance: .
v_gene: TRBV9
d_gene: .
CDR3aa: CASSAPRGNFGNTIYF
CDR3nt: TGTGCCAGCAGCGCCCCCCGGGGTAACTTTGGAAACACCATATATTTT

j_gene: TRBJ2-3
abundance: few
v_gene: TRBV3-1/TRBV3-2
d_gene: TRBD2
CDR3aa: CASSQTSGGSTDTQYF
CDR3nt: TGTGCCAGCAGCCAGACTAGCGGTGGTAGCACAGATACGCAGTATTTT

j_gene: TRBJ1-2
abundance: .
v_gene: TRBV29-1
d_gene: TRBD1
CDR3aa: CSVETHRGSGGYTF
CDR3nt: TGCAGCGTTGAAACACACAGGGGATCGGGTGGCTACACCTTC

j_gene: TRBJ2-7
abundance: once
v_gene: TRBV7-2
d_gene: TRBD2
CDR3aa: CASSRPAGGPYEQYF
CDR3nt: TGTGCCAGCAGCCGGCCAGCGGGAGGCCCCTACGAGCAGTACTTC

j_gene: TRBJ1-5
abundance: few
v_gene: TRBV27
d_gene: TRBD1
CDR3aa: CASMMGTVPNQPQHF
CDR3nt: TGTGCCAGCATGATGGGGACAGTTCCGAATCAGCCCCAGCATTTT

j_gene: TRBJ2-3
abundance: .
v_gene: TRBV25-1
d_gene: TRBD2
CDR3aa: CASSVVAGGPSGTDTQYF
CDR3nt: TGTGCCAGCAGTGTTGTAGCGGGGGGGCCGTCTGGCACAGATACGCAGTATTTT

j_gene: TRBJ2-7
abundance: .
v_gene: TRBV4-3
d_gene: .
CDR3aa: CASSHKGGYEQYF
CDR3nt: TGCGCCAGCAGCCACAAGGGGGGTTACGAGCAGTACTTC

j_gene: TRBJ1-1
abundance: .
v_gene: TRBV7-8
d_gene: .
CDR3aa: CASSLAATGWTEAFF
CDR3nt: TGTGCCAGCAGCTTAGCGGCGACAGGTTGGACTGAAGCTTTCTTT

j_gene: TRBJ2-2
abundance: once
v_gene: TRBV30
d_gene: .
CDR3aa: CAWSVGSAGELFF
CDR3nt: TGTGCCTGGAGTGTGGGGAGCGCCGGGGAGCTGTTTTTT

j_gene: TRBJ2-3
abundance: .
v_gene: TRBV5-1
d_gene: TRBD2
CDR3aa: CASSSQAGASTDTQYF
CDR3nt: TGCGCCAGCAGCTCCCAAGCGGGGGCGAGCACAGATACGCAGTATTTT

j_gene: TRBJ1-2
abundance: .
v_gene: TRBV30
d_gene: .
CDR3aa: CAWSVLQGRGYTF
CDR3nt: TGTGCCTGGAGTGTACTTCAGGGAAGGGGCTACACCTTC

j_gene: TRBJ2-3
abundance: .
v_gene: TRBV11-2
d_gene: TRBD1
CDR3aa: CASSDRALGTDTQYF
CDR3nt: TGTGCCAGCAGCGACAGGGCCCTGGGGACAGATACGCAGTATTTT

j_gene: TRBJ2-5
abundance: once
v_gene: TRBV11-1
d_gene: TRBD2
CDR3aa: CASSLGLAGEETQYF
CDR3nt: TGTGCCAGCAGCTTGGGTCTAGCGGGAGAAGAGACCCAGTACTTC

j_gene: TRBJ2-7
abundance: few
v_gene: TRBV7-8
d_gene: .
CDR3aa: CASSLVGGYSYEQYF
CDR3nt: TGTGCCAGCAGCTTAGTGGGCGGGTACTCCTACGAGCAGTACTTC

j_gene: TRBJ2-2
abundance: .
v_gene: TRBV27
d_gene: TRBD2
CDR3aa: CASSSPRGLAGRIGELFF
CDR3nt: TGTGCCAGCAGTTCCCCCCGGGGGCTAGCGGGAAGAATCGGGGAGCTGTTTTTT

j_gene: TRBJ2-3
abundance: .
v_gene: TRBV2
d_gene: TRBD2
CDR3aa: CASSEAERGALYF
CDR3nt: TGTGCCAGCAGTGAAGCCGAGCGGGGGGCCTTGTATTTT

j_gene: TRBJ2-3
abundance: .
v_gene: TRBV29-1
d_gene: TRBD1
CDR3aa: CSVGGDRGHSDTQYF
CDR3nt: TGCAGCGTGGGAGGGGACAGGGGGCACTCAGATACGCAGTATTTT

j_gene: TRBJ1-1
abundance: .
v_gene: TRBV7-9
d_gene: .
CDR3aa: CASSIGANTEAFF
CDR3nt: TGTGCCAGCAGCATCGGGGCTAACACTGAAGCTTTCTTT

j_gene: TRBJ2-5
abundance: .
v_gene: TRBV29-1
d_gene: .
CDR3aa: CSAGPLVPGETQYF
CDR3nt: TGCAGCGCGGGACCTCTTGTACCGGGGGAGACCCAGTACTTC

j_gene: TRBJ2-1
abundance: .
v_gene: TRBV11-3
d_gene: TRBD2
CDR3aa: CASSLVIGSGGVHEQFF
CDR3nt: TGTGCCAGCAGCTTAGTTATAGGTAGCGGGGGGGTTCATGAGCAGTTCTTC

j_gene: TRBJ2-1
abundance: .
v_gene: TRBV5-1
d_gene: .
CDR3aa: CASSLGGSGNEQFF
CDR3nt: TGCGCCAGCAGCTTAGGGGGTTCGGGAAATGAGCAGTTCTTC

j_gene: TRBJ1-6
abundance: few
v_gene: TRBV18
d_gene: .
CDR3aa: CASSPPGDGSPLHF
CDR3nt: TGTGCCAGCTCACCACCTGGGGATGGTTCACCCCTCCACTTT

j_gene: TRBJ1-1
abundance: .
v_gene: TRBV3-1/TRBV3-2
d_gene: TRBD1
CDR3aa: CASSLRQGETEAFF
CDR3nt: TGTGCCAGCAGCCTGAGACAGGGTGAAACTGAAGCTTTCTTT

j_gene: TRBJ1-1
abundance: few
v_gene: TRBV5-1
d_gene: TRBD1
CDR3aa: CASSVDRASNTEAFF
CDR3nt: TGCGCCAGCAGCGTCGACAGGGCCTCGAACACTGAAGCTTTCTTT

j_gene: TRBJ1-3
abundance: few
v_gene: TRBV2
d_gene: .
CDR3aa: CASSQQGDSGNTIYF
CDR3nt: TGTGCCAGCAGTCAACAGGGTGACTCTGGAAACACCATATATTTT

j_gene: TRBJ2-7
abundance: .
v_gene: TRBV9
d_gene: .
CDR3aa: CASSVVGFRLRKQYF
CDR3nt: TGTGCCAGCAGCGTAGTGGGTTTCCGGTTACGGAAGCAGTACTTC

j_gene: TRBJ2-3
abundance: once
v_gene: TRBV7-6
d_gene: TRBD2
CDR3aa: CASSLAPAGLPPDTQYF
CDR3nt: TGTGCCAGCAGCTTAGCGCCAGCGGGGCTCCCCCCAGATACGCAGTATTTT